The 17 T cell receptor beta chains below were found in one sample sequenced in a study of OX40 agonist ivuxolimab in advanced cancers. Here immunoSEQ multiplex PCR was the method, and the copy in TCRdb shows in-frame clones only, minus some. The table lists 20,000 to 25,000 clones, about 86% of them singletons. Sequenced here: CD4+ or CD8+ T cells sorted from blood, sampled in a trial of the OX40 agonist ivuxolimab. The receptor set was obtained from an adult with an advanced solid tumor such as melanoma, head and neck, liver or kidney cancer.

V is TRBV6-5 and J is TRBJ1-2; D is possibly TRBD1 (6 bases). Deletions cut 0 bases from V and 7 bases from J, with 9 bases between. In germline, CDR1 is MNHEY, CDR2 SVGAGI. This CDR3 has 13 residues. This CDR3 reads CASSYSNRVGYTF. The DNA of the CDR3 is TGTGCCAGCAGTTACTCTAACAGGGTTGGCTACACCTTC.

The chain couples TRBV9 to TRBJ2-7; 7 bases line up with TRBD1. J was trimmed by 3 bases and V by 0 bases; bases with no gene match: 0. Germline V CDR1 and CDR2: SGDLS, YYNGEE. This CDR3 has 13 residues. The CDR3 DNA reads as TGTGCCAGCAGCGTAGGGGACAGCTACGAGCAGTACTTC. This translates into CASSVGDSYEQYF.

This clone showed up just once. The rearrangement uses TRBV7-3 and TRBJ2-3; D remains ambiguous. V lost 1 base and J 5 bases, leaving 13 bases between the germline ends. The germline V gene encodes CDR1 SGHTA and CDR2 FQGTGA. The CDR3 has 15 amino acids. The CDR3 loop reads CASSLIGLRGDTQYF. CDR3 DNA: TGTGCCAGCAGCTTAATTGGGCTCCGTGGAGATACGCAGTATTTT.

The J gene is TRBJ1-4, the V gene TRBV13; D gene ambiguous. Trimming stripped 3 bases from V and 6 bases from J, with 8 bases between. This CDR3 comprises 13 residues. CDR1 is PRHDT, CDR2 FYEKMQ, per germline (reference sequence). The CDR3 loop is CASSLGGDEKLFF. The DNA of the CDR3 is TGTGCCAGCAGCTTGGGTGGGGATGAAAAACTGTTTTTT. Based on the CDR3 plus reference TRBV13 and TRBJ1-4, the full variable domain is AAGVIQSPRHLIKEKRETATLKCYPIPRHDTVYWYQQGPGQDPQFLISFYEKMQSDKGSIPDRFSAQQFSDYHSELNMSSLELGDSALYFCASSLGGDEKLFFGSGTQLSVL.

J is TRBJ1-1 and V is TRBV13; no definite D call. V was trimmed by 4 bases and J by 0 bases, leaving 15 bases between them. Germline values: CDR1 PRHDT, CDR2 FYEKMQ (reference sequence). This CDR3 comprises 16 residues. The CDR3 protein is CASSSEDGTMNTEAFF. The CDR3 DNA sequence: TGTGCCAGCAGCTCCGAAGACGGAACGATGAACACTGAAGCTTTCTTT.

The chain has TRBV7-6 and TRBJ2-5; TRBD1 might be the D (6 bases). Germline V lookup: CDR1 SGHVS, CDR2 FNYEAQ. The CDR3 is made up of 16 amino acids. V was shortened by 1 base and J by 0 bases, with 12 bases between the two germline ends. The CDR3 protein is CASSLGTRGYQETQYF. DNA for the CDR3: TGTGCCAGCAGCTTAGGTACGAGGGGGTACCAAGAGACCCAGTACTTC. Drawing the rest from reference TRBV7-6 and TRBJ2-5, the complete variable domain is GAGVSQSPRYKVTKRGQDVALRCDPISGHVSLYWYRQALGQGPEFLTYFNYEAQQDKSGLPNDRFSAERPEGSISTLTIQRTEQRDSAMYRCASSLGTRGYQETQYFGPGTRLLVL.

This chain uses TRBV28 with TRBJ1-1; D uncertain. The V end was cut by 5 bases, the J end by 7 bases, with 23 bases between. CDR3 length: 16 residues. The V gene's germline CDR1 is MDHEN and CDR2 SYDVKM. The CDR3 is CASSPPDGFLDVEAFF. CDR3 DNA sequence: TGTGCCAGCAGTCCGCCGGACGGATTCCTCGACGTTGAAGCTTTCTTT. The complete variable domain, with remaining parts taken from reference TRBV28 and TRBJ1-1, reads DVKVTQSSRYLVKRTGEKVFLECVQDMDHENMFWYRQDPGLGLRLIYFSYDVKMKEKGDIPEGYSVSREKKERFSLILESASTNQTSMYLCASSPPDGFLDVEAFFGQGTRLTVV.

The chain carries TRBV9 and TRBJ1-1; tentative D call: TRBD1 (5 bases). The CDR3 consists of 13 residues. Germline CDR1 and CDR2: SGDLS and YYNGEE. The V and J ends lost 3 bases and 1 base respectively, with 7 bases between them. Written as DNA, the CDR3 is TGTGCCAGCAGCGCTCAGGGGAACACTGAAGCTTTCTTT. Protein: CASSAQGNTEAFF.

The chain combines TRBV7-8 with TRBJ2-7, with TRBD2 identical over 9 bases. After removal of 5 bases from V and 0 bases from J, the junction contained 11 bases not matched to a gene. The CDR3 is 17 amino acids. In germline, CDR1 is SGHVS, CDR2 FQNEAQ. CDR3 coding DNA: TGTGCCAGCAGCCGGGGGAGCGGGGGGCTCATCTCCTACGAGCAGTACTTC. Translation gives CASSRGSGGLISYEQYF.

The chain recombines TRBV27 with TRBJ2-7, with TRBD1 matching 7 bases. This CDR3 contains 17 residues. Germline lookup yields CDR1 MNHEY and CDR2 SMNVEV (reference sequence). V shed 4 bases and J 0 bases; nucleotides not matched to a gene: 12. CDR3 in DNA: TGTGCCAGCAGTTCTAGGCCGGGACAGTGGCCCTCCTACGAGCAGTACTTC. It is translated as CASSSRPGQWPSYEQYF.

The chain uses TRBV29-1 and TRBJ1-2; D is ambiguous. Germline values: CDR1 SQVTM, CDR2 ANQGSEA. V was shortened by 6 bases and J by 6 bases, with 14 bases between the two germline ends. This CDR3 contains 12 residues. The CDR3, as DNA: TGCAGCGTCGCCGGGTCAGACAATGGCTACACCTTC. It encodes CSVAGSDNGYTF.

This clone was seen a single time. The V call is TRBV15, the J call TRBJ1-5; 7 bases line up with TRBD1. The CDR3 is made up of 15 amino acids. Per the germline V gene, CDR1 is LNHNV and CDR2 is YYDKDF (reference sequence). V was clipped by 7 bases and J by 6 bases; unmatched bases: 12. DNA for the CDR3: TGTGCCACCAAGCCAGGACAGGCCGTCGGTCAGCCCCAGCATTTT. Its protein product is CATKPGQAVGQPQHF.

V gene TRBV29-1 combines with J gene TRBJ1-5, with a possible D match to TRBD1 (5 bases). The length of the CDR3 is 13 residues. Trimming left V 4 bases short and J 6 bases short, with 13 bases between. CDR1 SQVTM and CDR2 ANQGSEA come from the germline V gene. The DNA for the CDR3 is TGCAGCGTTGGGGACCCTGTGGGTCAGCCCCAGCATTTT. Residues: CSVGDPVGQPQHF.

The CDR3 DNA sequence: TGTGCCAGCAGCCCCACGGGAGAGACCCAGTACTTC. This codes for CASSPTGETQYF. The chain has TRBV6-5 and TRBJ2-5; D call uncertain. Germline-derived CDR1 and CDR2 are MNHEY and SVGAGI. Trimming removed 6 bases from V and 4 bases from J, with 9 bases in between. This CDR3 contains 12 residues.

This chain connects TRBV6-5 to TRBJ1-2, with D unclear. V was shortened by 7 bases and J by 2 bases, with 11 bases between the two germline ends. CDR3 length: 13 residues. Per the germline V gene, CDR1 is MNHEY and CDR2 is SVGAGI. The CDR3 sequence is CASTGEGNYGYTF. CDR3 in DNA: TGTGCCAGCACGGGAGAGGGAAACTATGGCTACACCTTC.

V is TRBV7-8 and J is TRBJ2-2, with 8 bases fitting TRBD2. The CDR3 is 19 amino acids. Germline values: CDR1 SGHVS, CDR2 FQNEAQ. The J segment lost 2 bases and the V segment lost 5 bases, leaving 16 bases of the junction unmatched. The CDR3 DNA reads as TGTGCCAGCAGCGAACTAGAGGTCCCGGGGGGGCATAACACCGGGGAGCTGTTTTTT. Encoded protein: CASSELEVPGGHNTGELFF.

This clone has a single count. This chain links TRBV9 with TRBJ1-3; TRBD1 matches at 8 bases. The CDR3 is 16 residues long. The germline gives CDR1 SGDLS, CDR2 YYNGEE. The ends lost 4 bases at V and 2 bases at J; junction bases unmatched: 8. CDR3 nucleotides: TGTGCCAGCAGCCCCCGAACAGGGGGGGCTGGAAACACCATATATTTT. Translated: CASSPRTGGAGNTIYF.